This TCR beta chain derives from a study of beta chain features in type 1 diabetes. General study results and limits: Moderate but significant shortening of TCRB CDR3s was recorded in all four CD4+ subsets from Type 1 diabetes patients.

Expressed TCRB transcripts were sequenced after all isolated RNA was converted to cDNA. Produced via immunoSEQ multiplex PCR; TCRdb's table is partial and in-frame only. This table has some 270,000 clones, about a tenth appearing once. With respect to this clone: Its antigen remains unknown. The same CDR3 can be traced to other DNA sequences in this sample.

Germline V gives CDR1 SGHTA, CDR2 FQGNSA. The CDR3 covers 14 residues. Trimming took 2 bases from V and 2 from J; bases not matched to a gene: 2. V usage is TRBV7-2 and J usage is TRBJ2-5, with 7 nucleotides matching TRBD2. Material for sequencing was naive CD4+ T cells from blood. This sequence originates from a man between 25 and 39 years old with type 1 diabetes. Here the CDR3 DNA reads TGTGCCAGCAGCTTACGACTAGCTCAAGAGACCCAGTACTTC. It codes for CASSLRLAQETQYF.